This TCR beta chain was sequenced in a study of T cells expressing NK-cell markers. Study at large: Repertoires of TCR beta were obtained from T cells sorted as CD3+CD56+NKG2C+, CD3+CD56+NKG2C- and CD3+CD56-NKG2C+. Eight donors were sequenced, of whom seven were HCMV-seropositive, while the remaining one was HCMV-seronegative.

From germline, CDR1 is SGHAT and CDR2 FQNNGV. This CDR3 has 15 residues. Study results and limitations: Top CD8+ clonotypes included the dominant CD3+CD56+NKG2C+ clonotypes in five to seven donors.

Worth noting for this clonotype: The antigen remains unidentified.

TCRdb reanalyzed the 5' RACE reads, giving one entry per CDR3 protein sequence and no DNA. This sample's clone table lists some 500,000 distinct CDR3 sequences. Sequencing was carried out using blood T cells: a sorted CD56 or NKG2C T cell subset, CD4+ or CD8+ T cells, or bulk PBMC T cells (not recorded which). V usage is TRBV11-2 and J usage is TRBJ2-1; lacking DNA, the TRBD2 call made by TCRdb goes unchecked. This TCR was recovered from a woman aged 45-65 years in good health. CDR3: CASSSLSGIVNEQFF.